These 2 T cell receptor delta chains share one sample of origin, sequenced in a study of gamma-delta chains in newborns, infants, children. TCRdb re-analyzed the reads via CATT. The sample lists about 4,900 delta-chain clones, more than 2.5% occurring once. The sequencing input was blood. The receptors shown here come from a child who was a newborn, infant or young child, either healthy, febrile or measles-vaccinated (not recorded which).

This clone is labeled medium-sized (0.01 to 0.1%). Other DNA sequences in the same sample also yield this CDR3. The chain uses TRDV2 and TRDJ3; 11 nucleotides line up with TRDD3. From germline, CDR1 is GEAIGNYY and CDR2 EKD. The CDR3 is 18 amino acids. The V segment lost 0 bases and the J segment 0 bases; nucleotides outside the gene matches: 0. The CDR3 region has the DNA TGTGCCTGTGACACCTGGGGGATACGCTCCTGGGACACCCGACAGATGTTTTTC. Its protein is CACDTWGIRSWDTRQMFF.

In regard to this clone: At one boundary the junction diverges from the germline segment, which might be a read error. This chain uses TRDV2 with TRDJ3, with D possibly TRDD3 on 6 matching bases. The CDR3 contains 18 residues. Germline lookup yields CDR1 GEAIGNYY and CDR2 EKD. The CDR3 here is CACDTGGFSSWDTRQVFF. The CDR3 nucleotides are TGTGCCTGTGACACTGGGGGTTTCAGCTCCTGGGACACCCGACAGGTGTTTTTC.